These 31 T cell receptor beta chains were all obtained from the same sample, sequenced in a study of T cell changes during pregnancy in multiple sclerosis. TCRdb's table, derived via immunoSEQ multiplex PCR, lists solely in-frame clones and lacks some. The sample yields 20,000 to 25,000 clones, 86% seen once. The input for sequencing was CD8+ T cells from peripheral blood mononuclear cells, taken in the first trimester of pregnancy. Source of these receptors: a female donor in good health, enrolled as a control in a pregnancy study.

This chain links TRBV6-6 with TRBJ1-6; D remains ambiguous. This CDR3 region has 14 residues. Trimming left V 11 bases short and J 5 bases short, with 16 bases between. Looked up from germline, CDR1 is MNHNY and CDR2 is SVGAGI (reference sequence). CDR3 sequence (DNA): TGTGCCGCCACCCCCGCGGGGAATAATTCACCCCTCCACTTT. Protein product: CAATPAGNNSPLHF.

CDR3 residues: CASTAGGPTDTQYF. DNA for the CDR3: TGTGCCAGCACCGCGGGGGGACCCACAGATACGCAGTATTTT. This chain connects TRBV6-5 to TRBJ2-3, with 8 bases identical to TRBD2. Looked up from germline, CDR1 is MNHEY and CDR2 is SVGAGI. With 7 bases clipped from V and 2 bases from J, the junction kept 5 bases outside the gene matches. This CDR3 has 14 residues.

The genes are TRBV7-9 and TRBJ1-1; D is possibly TRBD1 (6 bases). Germline lookup yields CDR1 SEHNR and CDR2 FQNEAQ (reference sequence). V was pared by 2 bases and J by 7 bases, with 17 bases between. The CDR3 spans 15 residues. The DNA of the CDR3 is TGTGCCAGCAGCTTAACCGGGACAAACAAAGATGAAGCTTTCTTT. It yields the protein CASSLTGTNKDEAFF.

This CDR3 reads CASSYSGTGDQPQHF. The CDR3 region has the DNA TGTGCCAGCAGTTACTCCGGGACAGGGGACCAGCCCCAGCATTTT. The genes are TRBV6-5 and TRBJ1-5, with TRBD1 matching over 10 bases. The V gene's germline CDR1 is MNHEY and CDR2 SVGAGI. V lost 0 bases and J lost 7; bases outside the gene matches: 3. This CDR3 has 15 residues.

This clone is a singleton in its sample. This chain connects TRBV10-3 to TRBJ1-2, with 8 nucleotides matching TRBD1. Germline V lookup: CDR1 ENHRY, CDR2 SYGVKD. This CDR3 contains 15 residues. The V segment lost 3 bases and the J segment 6 bases; nucleotides outside the gene matches: 9. For the CDR3, the DNA is TGTGCCATCAGTGACCCCGGACAGGGTTGGAATGGCTACACCTTC. Translating it yields CAISDPGQGWNGYTF.

The V gene is TRBV9, the J gene TRBJ1-4; a possible D gene is TRBD1 (5 bases). The CDR3 extends over 14 amino acids. Germline V gene sequence: CDR1 SGDLS, CDR2 YYNGEE. The germline V and J ends were trimmed by 0 bases and 7 bases, with 10 bases remaining between them. The CDR3 is CASSVGSGFEKLFF. In DNA form, the CDR3 reads TGTGCCAGCAGCGTAGGGTCAGGGTTTGAAAAACTGTTTTTT.

J is TRBJ2-5 and V is TRBV28, with D maybe TRBD2 (5 bases). The CDR3 contains 14 residues. The germline CDR1 and CDR2 sequences are MDHEN and SYDVKM. Trimming left V 6 bases short and J 0 bases short, with 11 bases between. CDR3 sequence: CASSPPTNQETQYF. The CDR3 DNA reads as TGTGCCAGCAGCCCCCCGACTAACCAAGAGACCCAGTACTTC.

V usage is TRBV11-2 and J usage is TRBJ2-7, with 9 positions matching TRBD1. Per germline, CDR1 SGHAT and CDR2 FQNNGV. The CDR3 has 14 amino acids. V lost 5 bases, J lost 4 bases, and 6 bases stayed unmatched. The DNA of the CDR3 is TGTGCCAGCAGCCTGGGACAGGGATGGTACGAGCAGTACTTC. This translates into CASSLGQGWYEQYF.

Only a few counts were recorded for this clone. This chain joins TRBV29-1 and TRBJ2-7; tentative D call: TRBD1 (7 bases). This CDR3 spans 14 amino acids. CDR1 and CDR2 (germline): SQVTM, ANQGSEA. V was shortened by 0 bases and J by 6 bases, with 15 bases between the two germline ends. This CDR3 is CSVEDSGDSFEQYF. CDR3 nucleotide sequence: TGCAGCGTTGAAGATTCGGGGGACAGTTTCGAGCAGTACTTC.

The rearrangement uses TRBV27 and TRBJ2-2; 13 nucleotides match TRBD2. Germline V CDR1 and CDR2: MNHEY, SMNVEV (reference sequence). The CDR3 extends over 20 amino acids. After removal of 4 bases from V and 4 bases from J, the junction contained 15 bases not matched to a gene. The CDR3 DNA follows: TGTGCCAGCAGTTATATTTTACTAGCGGGGGGGCCTGTAGGCACCGGGGAGCTGTTTTTT. This codes for CASSYILLAGGPVGTGELFF.

This clone was detected a few times. The V call is TRBV27, the J call TRBJ1-2; D is unclear. V was trimmed by 0 bases and J by 2 bases, leaving 4 bases between them. The CDR3 runs to 13 residues. Germline V gene sequence: CDR1 MNHEY, CDR2 SMNVEV (reference sequence). CDR3 sequence: CASSLSENYGYTF. The DNA for the CDR3 is TGTGCCAGCAGTTTATCGGAGAACTATGGCTACACCTTC.

The chain joins TRBV4-3 to TRBJ2-2, with 8 positions matching TRBD2. This CDR3 has 17 residues. CDR1 is LGHNA, CDR2 YSLEER, per germline. Trimming removed 3 bases from V and 4 bases from J; junction bases left unmatched: 10. The DNA for the CDR3 is TGCGCCAGCAGCCAGGAACTCGGGGGGGCCGGCACCGGGGAGCTGTTTTTT. It encodes CASSQELGGAGTGELFF.

This rearrangement joins TRBV28 to TRBJ1-4; D possibly corresponds to TRBD1 (6 bases). Germline V CDR1 and CDR2: MDHEN, SYDVKM. The V end lost 3 bases, the J end lost 1 base, and 15 bases lay between the germline ends. This CDR3 comprises 17 residues. The chain's CDR3 is CASSFRQGIGTNEKLFF. The CDR3 bases are TGTGCCAGCAGTTTCAGGCAGGGGATCGGAACTAATGAAAAACTGTTTTTT.

The V gene is TRBV16, the J gene TRBJ1-2; maybe TRBD1 (6 bases). Germline assignment: CDR1 KGHSY and CDR2 FQNENV. The V gene lost 5 bases and the J gene lost 6 bases, with 10 bases spanning the gap. The CDR3 is made up of 12 amino acids. This chain's CDR3 is CASSDTGNGYTF. The CDR3, as DNA: TGTGCCAGCAGCGATACAGGGAATGGCTACACCTTC.

The rearrangement uses TRBV29-1 and TRBJ1-2, with a possible D match to TRBD1 (5 bases). This CDR3 has 13 residues. Germline CDR1 is SQVTM and CDR2 is ANQGSEA. V was cut by 0 bases and J by 8 bases, with 13 bases left in between. In DNA form, the CDR3 reads TGCAGCGTTGAAGATCAGGGCAGCAGGGGCTACACCTTC. It yields the protein CSVEDQGSRGYTF.

The rearrangement links TRBV6-1 to TRBJ1-6; the D gene is possibly TRBD1 (6 bases). V lost 2 bases and J 7 bases, leaving 12 bases between the germline ends. The CDR3 has 15 amino acids. Looked up from germline, CDR1 is MNHNS and CDR2 is SASEGT. CDR3 nucleotides: TGTGCCAGCAGTGAAACCGGGACAATGAATTCACCCCTCCACTTT. This codes for CASSETGTMNSPLHF.

The V call is TRBV5-4, the J call TRBJ1-1; D remains unclear. There are 11 residues in the CDR3. The V end was cut by 2 bases, the J end by 8 bases, with 7 bases between. Germline assignment: CDR1 SGHNT and CDR2 YYREEE (reference sequence). CDR3 residues: CASSFGEEAFF. The DNA of the CDR3 is TGTGCCAGCAGCTTCGGGGAGGAAGCTTTCTTT.

The chain carries TRBV9 and TRBJ1-1; 7 nucleotides align to TRBD1. Per germline, CDR1 SGDLS and CDR2 YYNGEE. V lost 3 bases to trimming and J lost 0 bases; unmatched junction nucleotides: 8. This CDR3 region has 16 residues. CDR3 sequence reads: CASSDRQGLMNTEAFF. The CDR3 DNA sequence: TGTGCCAGCAGCGATCGACAGGGCCTTATGAACACTGAAGCTTTCTTT. Together with reference TRBV9 and TRBJ1-1, the CDR3 gives the full variable domain: DSGVTQTPKHLITATGQRVTLRCSPRSGDLSVYWYQQSLDQGLQFLIQYYNGEERAKGNILERFSAQQFPDLHSELNLSSLELGDSALYFCASSDRQGLMNTEAFFGQGTRLTVV.

Comment on this clone: This CDR3 is also generated by other DNA sequences in the sample. The V and J genes are TRBV7-9 and TRBJ2-7; D gene ambiguous. Trimming removed 3 bases at V and 3 bases at J, with 6 bases between. CDR1 SEHNR and CDR2 FQNEAQ come from the germline V gene (reference sequence). CDR3 length equals 12 residues. CDR3 in amino acids: CASSLADYEQYF. The DNA for the CDR3 is TGTGCCAGCAGCTTGGCTGACTACGAGCAGTACTTC.

In its sample, this clone ranks as large. This chain joins TRBV4-3 and TRBJ2-1, with TRBD1 identical over 8 bases. V shed 4 bases and J 3 bases; nucleotides not matched to a gene: 5. This CDR3 has 15 residues. Per germline, CDR1 LGHNA and CDR2 YSLEER. CDR3 loop: CASSPRQGIYNEQFF. CDR3 sequence (DNA): TGCGCCAGCAGCCCCCGACAGGGGATCTACAATGAGCAGTTCTTC.

The chain recombines TRBV6-1 with TRBJ1-2; D gene unclear. Germline-derived CDR1 and CDR2 are MNHNS and SASEGT. V was trimmed by 10 bases and J by 1 base, leaving 10 bases between them. The CDR3 loop spans 12 amino acids. For the CDR3, the DNA is TGTGCCACCACCTGGCTTAACTATGGCTACACCTTC. It encodes CATTWLNYGYTF.

This chain links TRBV16 with TRBJ2-7; the D gene is possibly TRBD1 (6 bases). Germline CDR1 is KGHSY and CDR2 is FQNENV. V was clipped by 6 bases and J by 3 bases, with 21 bases between them. The CDR3 is made up of 16 amino acids. The chain's CDR3 is CASSSNVGQGNYEQYF. The CDR3 coding sequence is TGTGCCAGCAGTTCAAATGTGGGGCAGGGGAACTACGAGCAGTACTTC.

The V gene is TRBV7-8, the J gene TRBJ2-1, with 8 bases fitting TRBD2. J was trimmed by 2 bases and V by 5 bases; bases with no gene match: 11. This CDR3 region has 17 residues. Per the germline V gene, CDR1 is SGHVS and CDR2 is FQNEAQ. The CDR3 here is CASSNPGGAGAYNEQFF. The CDR3 region has the DNA TGTGCCAGCAGCAACCCGGGGGGAGCGGGAGCCTACAATGAGCAGTTCTTC.

This chain links TRBV5-5 with TRBJ2-7, with D tentatively TRBD1 (5 bases). The CDR3 is made up of 15 amino acids. The germline V gene encodes CDR1 SGHKS and CDR2 YYEKEE (reference sequence). V lost 4 bases and J 2 bases, leaving 16 bases between the germline ends. The CDR3 sequence is CASSPWGSRPYEQYF. CDR3 bases: TGTGCCAGCAGCCCATGGGGCTCCAGACCCTACGAGCAGTACTTC.

V and J are TRBV30 and TRBJ1-2, with D possibly being TRBD1 (5 bases). Germline CDR1 reads GTSNPN; CDR2 reads SVGIG (reference sequence). Trimming removed 4 bases at V and 4 bases at J, with 13 bases between. The CDR3 runs 13 residues. The CDR3 reads CAWILGPRYGYTF. DNA of the CDR3: TGTGCCTGGATCCTGGGGCCCCGCTATGGCTACACCTTC.

The rearrangement joins TRBV6-5 to TRBJ2-7; D possibly corresponds to TRBD1 (5 bases). The CDR3 length is 13 residues. Trimming removed 1 base at V and 4 bases at J, with 8 bases between. Germline lookup yields CDR1 MNHEY and CDR2 SVGAGI. The chain's CDR3 is CASSYLGPYEQYF. The CDR3 DNA reads TGTGCCAGCAGTTACTTGGGGCCTTACGAGCAGTACTTC.

The chain combines TRBV5-4 with TRBJ1-6; D perhaps matches TRBD1 (5 bases). This CDR3 is 15 amino acids long. Trimming left V 4 bases short and J 10 bases short, with 18 bases between. Germline V gene sequence: CDR1 SGHNT, CDR2 YYREEE (reference sequence). The CDR3 DNA follows: TGTGCCAGCAGCGACGACGGGGGGAGCGGGTCACCCCTCCACTTT. Translation gives CASSDDGGSGSPLHF.

The genes are TRBV9 and TRBJ1-2; no clear D gene. Per the germline V gene, CDR1 is SGDLS and CDR2 is YYNGEE. This CDR3 contains 12 residues. The germline V and J ends were trimmed by 4 bases and 3 bases, with 7 bases remaining between them. CDR3 loop: CASSPNDYGYTF. CDR3 DNA sequence: TGTGCCAGCAGCCCCAATGACTATGGCTACACCTTC.

This chain uses TRBV12-5 with TRBJ2-5; 7 bases line up with TRBD2. The germline V gene encodes CDR1 LGHNT and CDR2 FRNRAP. The CDR3 runs to 15 residues. V trimming: 5 bases; J trimming: 0 bases; junction bases outside the gene matches: 6. The DNA for the CDR3 is TGTGCTAGTGGTCCTCGTCTAGCGGACCAAGAGACCCAGTACTTC. Protein sequence: CASGPRLADQETQYF.

Here the CDR3 reads CASSPGLAGAYSYEQYF. The CDR3 DNA reads TGTGCCAGCAGCCCCGGACTAGCGGGGGCCTACTCCTACGAGCAGTACTTC. The chain employs TRBV9 and TRBJ2-7; 13 bases align to TRBD2. V trimming: 4 bases; J trimming: 0 bases; junction bases outside the gene matches: 7. CDR3 size: 17 residues. Per germline, CDR1 SGDLS and CDR2 YYNGEE.

This chain joins TRBV9 and TRBJ2-3; 9 nucleotides line up with TRBD2. With 4 bases clipped from V and 2 bases from J, the junction kept 8 bases outside the gene matches. Germline loops: CDR1 SGDLS, CDR2 YYNGEE. The CDR3 is made up of 16 amino acids. The chain's CDR3 is CASSPLSGGPTDTQYF. In nucleotides, the CDR3 is TGTGCCAGCAGCCCTCTAAGCGGGGGGCCCACAGATACGCAGTATTTT.